One sample yielded the 12 T cell receptor beta chains listed below, sequenced in a study of radiotherapy plus CTLA-4 blockade in lung cancer. Here immunoSEQ multiplex PCR was the method, and the copy in TCRdb shows in-frame clones only, minus some. The data hold roughly 100,000 clones, with about 84% observed a single time. The sequences come from peripheral blood, collected from a patient treated with radiotherapy plus ipilimumab. All receptors come from a human donor with non-small cell lung cancer that progressed on radiotherapy plus ipilimumab. Some clones in this sample may be carry-over from other donors' samples.

This clone was seen a handful of times. This chain joins TRBV19 and TRBJ2-3, with D unresolved. CDR1 is LNHDA, CDR2 SQIVND, per germline (reference sequence). Deletions cut 6 bases from V and 4 bases from J, with 11 bases between. The CDR3 runs 13 residues. CDR3 protein: CASRSKVSDTQYF. CDR3 coding DNA: TGTGCCAGTAGGTCGAAGGTTTCAGATACGCAGTATTTT.

A word on this clone: The same CDR3 arises from other DNA sequences in this sample as well. This chain uses TRBV9 with TRBJ1-6, with unresolved D. The CDR3 loop spans 13 amino acids. Germline CDR1 and CDR2: SGDLS and YYNGEE. The germline V and J ends were trimmed by 0 bases and 7 bases, with 5 bases remaining between them. The CDR3 is CASSVGGNSPLHF. CDR3 nucleotides: TGTGCCAGCAGCGTAGGCGGGAATTCACCCCTCCACTTT.

The rearrangement uses TRBV5-1 and TRBJ1-1; D is uncertain. This CDR3 has 16 amino acids. Germline V lookup: CDR1 SGHRS, CDR2 YFSETQ. The ends were cut back, 0 bases at V and 1 base at J, with 13 bases in the middle. CDR3 sequence reads: CASSLDAAGQNTEAFF. The CDR3 DNA is TGCGCCAGCAGCTTGGACGCGGCAGGTCAGAACACTGAAGCTTTCTTT.

This chain connects TRBV5-6 to TRBJ2-7; no clear D gene. CDR1 is SGHDT and CDR2 is YYEEEE in the germline V gene. The CDR3 contains 12 residues. V lost 3 bases and J 0 bases, leaving 4 bases between the germline ends. In DNA form, the CDR3 reads TGTGCCAGCAGCTCTAGCTCCTACGAGCAGTACTTC. Translation: CASSSSSYEQYF.

This chain uses TRBV7-2 with TRBJ1-4; 8 nucleotides match TRBD1. After removal of 2 bases from V and 7 bases from J, the junction contained 3 bases not matched to a gene. Germline V gives CDR1 SGHTA, CDR2 FQGNSA. The CDR3 consists of 14 residues. This CDR3 reads CASSLLTGGEKLFF. The CDR3 bases are TGTGCCAGCAGCTTACTAACAGGGGGTGAAAAACTGTTTTTT.

The rearrangement links TRBV6-5 to TRBJ1-5, with D unclear. V shed 0 bases and J shed 4 bases, with 4 bases lying between them. The CDR3 covers 13 residues. Germline V gene sequence: CDR1 MNHEY, CDR2 SVGAGI. The CDR3 is CASSYSRNQPQHF. DNA of the CDR3: TGTGCCAGCAGTTACTCGAGGAATCAGCCCCAGCATTTT.

V gene TRBV6-1 combines with J gene TRBJ1-1; D not resolved. Deletions cut 7 bases from V and 3 bases from J, with 9 bases between. The CDR3 runs to 12 residues. In germline, CDR1 is MNHNS, CDR2 SASEGT. CDR3 sequence: CASIWSDTEAFF. Here the CDR3 DNA reads TGTGCCAGCATTTGGTCGGACACTGAAGCTTTCTTT.

V is TRBV7-3 and J is TRBJ2-5; TRBD2 matches 10 bases. V was pared by 2 bases and J by 1 base, with 10 bases of the junction left unmatched. CDR3 length: 18 amino acids. The germline CDR1 and CDR2 sequences are SGHTA and FQGTGA. As DNA, the CDR3 is TGTGCCAGCAGCTTACGACCGCTTAGCGGGGGGCCCCAAGAGACCCAGTACTTC. As protein: CASSLRPLSGGPQETQYF. The complete variable domain, with remaining parts taken from reference TRBV7-3 and TRBJ2-5, reads GAGVSQTPSNKVTEKGKYVELRCDPISGHTALYWYRQSLGQGPEFLIYFQGTGAADDSGLPNDRFFAVRPEGSVSTLKIQRTERGDSAVYLCASSLRPLSGGPQETQYFGPGTRLLVL.

The chain joins TRBV29-1 to TRBJ2-5; D is possibly TRBD2 (5 bases). The CDR3 sequence is 11 residues long. V was pared by 5 bases and J by 4 bases, with 8 bases between. Per the germline V gene, CDR1 is SQVTM and CDR2 is ANQGSEA. The CDR3 loop is CSVSEGETQYF. In nucleotides, the CDR3 is TGCAGCGTTAGTGAGGGAGAGACCCAGTACTTC.

V is TRBV5-1 and J is TRBJ1-6, with D perhaps matching TRBD1 (5 bases). Trimming removed 1 base from V and 9 bases from J, with 11 bases in between. CDR3 size: 14 residues. The germline gives CDR1 SGHRS, CDR2 YFSETQ. Here the CDR3 reads CASSLFGGGSPLHF. The CDR3 DNA reads TGCGCCAGCAGCTTGTTTGGGGGTGGTTCACCCCTCCACTTT.

This rearrangement joins TRBV2 to TRBJ1-6; D gene ambiguous. With 6 bases removed from V and 0 bases from J, the gap between germline ends came to 15 bases. The CDR3 loop spans 17 amino acids. The germline V gene encodes CDR1 SNHLY and CDR2 FYNNEI. The CDR3 is CASRDHTRDSYNSPLHF. In DNA form, the CDR3 reads TGTGCCAGCAGAGACCATACCCGGGACTCCTATAATTCACCCCTCCACTTT.

The V and J genes are TRBV4-3 and TRBJ2-7; 8 bases align to TRBD2. The ends lost 4 bases at V and 6 bases at J; junction bases unmatched: 14. CDR3 length: 16 amino acids. CDR1 LGHNA and CDR2 YSLEER come from the germline V gene. This CDR3 is CASSPPVRGASSEQYF. The CDR3 DNA sequence: TGCGCCAGCAGCCCCCCCGTGCGGGGGGCGTCATCCGAGCAGTACTTC.